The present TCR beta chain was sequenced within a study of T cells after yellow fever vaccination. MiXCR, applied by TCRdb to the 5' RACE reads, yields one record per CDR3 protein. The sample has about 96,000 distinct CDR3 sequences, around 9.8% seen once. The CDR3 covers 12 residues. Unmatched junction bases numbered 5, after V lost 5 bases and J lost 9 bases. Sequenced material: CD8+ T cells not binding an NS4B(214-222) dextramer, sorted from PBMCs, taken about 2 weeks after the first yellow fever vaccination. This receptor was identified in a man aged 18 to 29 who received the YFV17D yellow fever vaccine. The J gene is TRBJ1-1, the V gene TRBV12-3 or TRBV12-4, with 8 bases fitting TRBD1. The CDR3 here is CASSPWTGQAFF. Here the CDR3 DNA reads TGTGCCAGCAGTCCGTGGACAGGGCAAGCTTTCTTT.